One and the same sample provided the 10 T cell receptor beta chains below, sequenced in a study of T cells after yellow fever vaccination. TCRdb reanalysed the 5' RACE reads using MiXCR and keeps one entry per CDR3 protein. The sample includes some 120,000 distinct CDR3 sequences, more than 6.5% of them seen just once. This material consisted of CD4+ T cells sorted from PBMCs, taken 10 to 11 days after the first yellow fever vaccination. The receptors were sampled from a man aged 18-30 years who received the YFV17D yellow fever vaccine.

This clonotype showed up many times. The chain couples TRBV20-1 to TRBJ2-3; the D is unclear. V lost 2 bases and J 4 bases, leaving 16 bases between the germline ends. CDR1 is DFQATT and CDR2 is SNEGSKA in the germline V gene (reference sequence). The CDR3 spans 15 residues. The CDR3 sequence: CSARPSGNQADTQYF. The CDR3 coding sequence is TGCAGTGCTAGACCTTCAGGCAATCAGGCAGATACGCAGTATTTT.

This clonotype occurred many times. The chain employs TRBV5-1 and TRBJ2-3; 8 positions match TRBD2. V gave up 8 bases and J gave up 5 bases; unmatched junction bases: 16. This CDR3 has 16 amino acids. CDR1 and CDR2 (germline): SGHRS, YFSETQ. The CDR3 bases are TGCGCCAGTAAAAAAGAACCGGGGGGGCAAGGAGATACGCAGTATTTT. Translation gives CASKKEPGGQGDTQYF.

This clonotype was picked up many times. This rearrangement joins TRBV20-1 to TRBJ2-1, with 8 bases lining up with TRBD1. The CDR3 spans 17 residues. V shed 3 bases and J 5 bases; nucleotides not matched to a gene: 15. The germline CDR1 and CDR2 sequences are DFQATT and SNEGSKA (reference sequence). Written as DNA, the CDR3 is TGCAGTGCTAGTCCTGTTGAAGGACAGGGCTATCACAATGAGCAGTTCTTC. It is translated as CSASPVEGQGYHNEQFF.

This clonotype was counted at least ten times. J is TRBJ2-1 and V is TRBV20-1; TRBD1 matches 9 bases. The CDR3 has 14 residues. V gave up 3 bases and J gave up 9 bases; unmatched junction bases: 9. CDR1 and CDR2 from the germline V gene are DFQATT and SNEGSKA (reference sequence). The CDR3 bases are TGCAGTGCTAGTAAGGGACAGGGACGTGGTGAGCAGTTCTTC. This translates into CSASKGQGRGEQFF.

Of note for this clonotype: A much larger clone lies a single base off, so this may be a read error. CDR3 amino acids: CVSRKQGAGNQPQHF. In DNA form, the CDR3 reads TGTGTCAGCAGGAAACAGGGGGCTGGCAATCAGCCCCAGCATTTT. The chain combines TRBV12-3 or TRBV12-4 with TRBJ1-5; TRBD1 agrees at 9 bases. The CDR3 runs 15 residues.

This sequence joins TRBV27 and TRBJ2-7; a weak D match, TRBD2 (6 bases). Germline CDR1 and CDR2: MNHEY and SMNVEV (reference sequence). V dropped 3 bases and J dropped 3 bases, with 12 bases sitting between them. CDR3 length: 14 amino acids. CDR3 protein: CASSFAGQGYEQYV. DNA for the CDR3: TGTGCCAGCAGTTTTGCGGGGCAGGGCTACGAGCAGTACGTC.

This clonotype showed up just once. This may be a read error: a much more frequent sequence differs by one nucleotide. The chain links TRBV7-2 to TRBJ1-5, with a tentative D call TRBD1 (6 bases). CDR1 SGHTA and CDR2 FQGNSA come from the germline V gene. V gave up 5 bases and J gave up 5 bases, with 13 bases separating them. The CDR3 totals 14 residues. The CDR3 DNA sequence: TGTGCCAGCAGCCCAGCGGACAGTTATCAGCCCCAGCATTTT. Encoded protein: CASSPADSYQPQHF.

A note on this clonotype: This may be a read error, as it is one base from a much larger clone. This chain links TRBV14 with TRBJ2-2, with 9 nucleotides matching TRBD1. Germline V CDR1 and CDR2: SGHDN, FVKESK. CDR3 length: 16 residues. Losses at the gene ends were 8 bases for V and 4 bases for J; bases not matched to a gene: 11. This CDR3 reads CASQREQGATTGELFF. In DNA, the CDR3 is TGTGCCAGCCAGCGGGAACAGGGGGCGACCACCGGGGAGCTGTTTTTT.

This chain uses TRBV5-6 with TRBJ2-5, with D possibly matching TRBD2 (6 bases). This CDR3 contains 14 residues. Deletions cut 1 base from V and 4 bases from J, with 11 bases between. Germline CDR1 reads SGHDT; CDR2 reads YYEEEE. The CDR3 DNA reads as TGTGCCAGCAGCTTGCGGGGGTCAGGAGAGACCCAGTACTTC. Residues: CASSLRGSGETQYF.

The CDR3 DNA follows: TGTGCCAGCAGCTCGGGGGGGCAGGGAAACTACGAGCAGTACTTC. This sequence encodes CASSSGGQGNYEQYF. V and J are TRBV7-1 and TRBJ2-7, with D perhaps TRBD2 (7 bases). TRBV7-1 is an ORF; its function is uncertain. This CDR3 contains 15 residues. Trimming shortened V by 3 bases and J by 3 bases, and 15 bases separated the two germline ends.